The 3 T cell receptor beta chains reported below all come from one sample, sequenced in a study of beta chain features in type 1 diabetes. Every bit of the isolated RNA underwent reverse transcription, so sequencing read expressed TCRB transcripts. Measured with immunoSEQ multiplex PCR; TCRdb has only the in-frame clones, and not every one. The repertoire consists of about 700,000 clones, with about an eighth occurring once and the leading ten covering less than 0.025%. The antigens for these receptors are not known. The study's findings and limits: TCRB CDR3 length was moderately but significantly reduced in all four CD4+ subsets of Type 1 diabetes patients.

Sequencing was performed on naive CD4+ T cells from blood. The origin of the receptors is a man aged 18 to 29 with type 1 diabetes.

Only one count was recorded for this clone. The chain combines TRBV18 with TRBJ2-5; 9 bases match TRBD1. Germline V gene data show CDR1 as KGHSH and CDR2 as LQKENI. The V segment lost 3 bases and the J segment 0 bases; nucleotides outside the gene matches: 5. The CDR3 totals 16 residues. CDR3: CASSPPGTGNQETQYF. The CDR3 DNA reads TGTGCCAGCTCACCCCCCGGGACAGGGAACCAAGAGACCCAGTACTTC. The full variable domain, completed using reference TRBV18 and TRBJ2-5, is NAGVMQNPRHLVRRRGQEARLRCSPMKGHSHVYWYRQLPEEGLKFMVYLQKENIIDESGMPKERFSAEFPKEGPSILRIQQVVRGDSAAYFCASSPPGTGNQETQYFGPGTRLLVL.

This chain connects TRBV9 to TRBJ2-1; no clear D gene. The CDR3 contains 15 residues. Trimming pared 3 bases from V and 9 bases from J, leaving 19 bases between. Germline V lookup: CDR1 SGDLS, CDR2 YYNGEE. Written as DNA, the CDR3 is TGTGCCAGCAGCGCGCCCGGTCCGCCGATGAGTGAGCAGTTCTTC. It specifies CASSAPGPPMSEQFF.

The J gene is TRBJ2-3, the V gene TRBV7-6; 7 positions agree with TRBD1. This CDR3 comprises 16 residues. V lost 4 bases, J lost 1 base, and 8 bases stayed unmatched. Germline V gives CDR1 SGHVS, CDR2 FNYEAQ. CDR3 sequence: CASSSRDRKGTDTQYF. DNA for the CDR3: TGTGCCAGCAGCTCCCGGGACAGAAAAGGCACAGATACGCAGTATTTT. The full variable domain, its missing parts supplied by reference TRBV7-6 and TRBJ2-3, is GAGVSQSPRYKVTKRGQDVALRCDPISGHVSLYWYRQALGQGPEFLTYFNYEAQQDKSGLPNDRFSAERPEGSISTLTIQRTEQRDSAMYRCASSSRDRKGTDTQYFGPGTRLTVL.